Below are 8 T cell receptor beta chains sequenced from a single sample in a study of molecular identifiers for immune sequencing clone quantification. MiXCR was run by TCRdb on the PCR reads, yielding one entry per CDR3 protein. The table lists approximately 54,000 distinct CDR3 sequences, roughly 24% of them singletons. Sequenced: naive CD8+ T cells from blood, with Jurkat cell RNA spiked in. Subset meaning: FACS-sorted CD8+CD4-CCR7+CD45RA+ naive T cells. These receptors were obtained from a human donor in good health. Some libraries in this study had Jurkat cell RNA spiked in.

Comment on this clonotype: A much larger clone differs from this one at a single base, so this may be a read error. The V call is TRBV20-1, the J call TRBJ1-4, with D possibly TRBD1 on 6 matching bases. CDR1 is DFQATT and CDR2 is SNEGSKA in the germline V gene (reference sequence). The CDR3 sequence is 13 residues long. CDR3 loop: CSVREGGNEKLFF. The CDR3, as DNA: TGCAGTGTTAGAGAGGGGGGGAATGAAAAACTGTTTTTT.

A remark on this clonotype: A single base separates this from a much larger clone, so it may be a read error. CDR3: CASSDLYRVRGPNTGELFF. The CDR3 region has the DNA TGTGCCAGCAGTGACTTGTACCGGGTCAGGGGGCCGAACACCGGGGAGCTGTTTTTT. The chain has TRBV6-2 or TRBV6-3 and TRBJ2-2; 8 nucleotides match TRBD1. The trim removed 5 bases at V and 0 bases at J, leaving 14 bases unmatched. The CDR3 has 19 residues. CDR1 MNHEY and CDR2 SVGEGT come from the germline V gene.

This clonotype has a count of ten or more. The chain's CDR3 is CASSPGFGGTDTQYF. CDR3 nucleotide sequence: TGTGCCAGCAGCCCAGGGTTCGGAGGCACAGATACGCAGTATTTT. This chain uses TRBV7-2 with TRBJ2-3; TRBD1 might be the D (5 bases). The germline V gene has CDR1 SGHTA and CDR2 FQGNSA. CDR3 length: 15 amino acids. V lost 5 bases and J lost 1, with 13 bases in between. Combining the CDR3 with reference TRBV7-2 and TRBJ2-3 gives the whole variable domain GAGVSQSPSNKVTEKGKDVELRCDPISGHTALYWYRQSLGQGLEFLIYFQGNSAPDKSGLPSDRFSAERTGGSVSTLTIQRTQQEDSAVYLCASSPGFGGTDTQYFGPGTRLTVL.

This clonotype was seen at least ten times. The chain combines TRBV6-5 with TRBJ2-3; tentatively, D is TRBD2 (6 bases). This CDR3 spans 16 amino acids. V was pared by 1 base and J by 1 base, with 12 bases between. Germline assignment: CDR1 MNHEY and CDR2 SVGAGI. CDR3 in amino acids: CASSYWGEWGTDTQYF. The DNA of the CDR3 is TGTGCCAGCAGTTACTGGGGGGAGTGGGGCACAGATACGCAGTATTTT.

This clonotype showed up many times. The CDR3 region is CASSSPGTGVLDEQFF. Here the CDR3 DNA reads TGTGCCAGCAGCTCTCCCGGGACAGGGGTCTTAGATGAGCAGTTCTTC. The V and J genes are TRBV11-2 and TRBJ2-1; 10 bases align to TRBD1. The trim removed 4 bases at V and 8 bases at J, leaving 11 bases unmatched. In germline, CDR1 is SGHAT, CDR2 FQNNGV. The CDR3 contains 16 residues.

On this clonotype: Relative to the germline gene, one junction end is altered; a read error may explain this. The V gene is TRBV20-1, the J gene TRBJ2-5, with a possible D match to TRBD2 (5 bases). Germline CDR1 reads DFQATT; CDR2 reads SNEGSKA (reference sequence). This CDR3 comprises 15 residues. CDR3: CGAVRRESLQQTQCF. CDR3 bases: TGCGGTGCCGTTAGAAGGGAGTCCCTCCAACAGACCCAGTGCTTC.

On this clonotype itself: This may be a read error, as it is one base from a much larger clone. CDR3 amino acids: CASSLAPTGRTGTQYF. In DNA, the CDR3 is TGTGCCAGCAGTTTAGCGCCTACAGGCCGGACAGGTACGCAGTATTTT. This chain joins TRBV12-3 or TRBV12-4 and TRBJ2-3; 7 bases map to TRBD1. This CDR3 spans 16 amino acids.

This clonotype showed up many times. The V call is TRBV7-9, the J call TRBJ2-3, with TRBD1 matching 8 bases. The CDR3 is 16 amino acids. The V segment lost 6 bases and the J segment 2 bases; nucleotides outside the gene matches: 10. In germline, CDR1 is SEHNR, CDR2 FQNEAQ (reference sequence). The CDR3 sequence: CASRPTGGNPTDTQYF. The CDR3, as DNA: TGTGCCAGCAGACCAACAGGGGGTAACCCCACAGATACGCAGTATTTT.